This T cell receptor beta chain came from a study of blood T cell repertoires in COVID-19. Germline values: CDR1 SGHRS, CDR2 YFSETQ. Trimming cost V 1 base and J 2 bases; bases outside gene matches: 5. The CDR3 contains 17 residues. Generated by immunoSEQ multiplex PCR, the TCRdb table keeps only in-frame clones and is missing some. Of about 150,000 clones listed, around 83% are singletons. This chain links TRBV5-1 with TRBJ2-6; 8 bases map to TRBD2. The sequencing sample was made of PBMCs or T cells enriched from blood (not recorded which). The origin of this receptor is a woman in her forties or fifties who had been exposed to COVID-19. This CDR3 is CASSLPSLAAGANVLTF. The CDR3 nucleotides are TGCGCCAGCAGCTTGCCATCACTAGCGGCTGGGGCCAACGTCCTGACTTTC.